A selection of T cell receptor beta chains follows, all from one sample in a study of cytomegalovirus exposure and HLA in healthy donors. TCRdb's table, derived via immunoSEQ multiplex PCR, lists solely in-frame clones and lacks some. Its table lists some 72,000 clones. The sample was PBMCs. The receptors shown here come from a man aged 40-55 years in good health and CMV-seronegative. Each CDR3 is given with its conserved first and last residue. D genes are given only for firm matches.

DNA	CDR3	V	J	D
TGTGCCAGCAGCGCCCAGCCGGGACTGAACTATGGCTACACCTTC	CASSAQPGLNYGYTF	TRBV5-5	TRBJ1-2	-
TGTGCCAGCACCCCCGGGGCGCGGGGATCCTACAATGAGCAGTTCTTC	CASTPGARGSYNEQFF	TRBV27	TRBJ2-1	-
TGTGCCAGTAGTAGAGACAGAAGGAACACTGAAGCTTTCTTT	CASSRDRRNTEAFF	TRBV19	TRBJ1-1	-
TGTGCCAGCAGCTTAGACCGACAGGGGGCAACGCAGTATTTT	CASSLDRQGATQYF	TRBV11-2	TRBJ2-3	TRBD1
TGTGCCAGCAGTGACCCTCCCCGTAGCGGGGGGTCCTATAGGGGGGAGCAGTTCTTC	CASSDPPRSGGSYRGEQFF	TRBV2	TRBJ2-1	TRBD2
TGTGCCAGCAGTTACTCGGAAGGGGCCAATCAGCCCCAGCATTTT	CASSYSEGANQPQHF	TRBV6-5	TRBJ1-5	-
TGTGCCAGCTCACTCCGGGACAGCTATGGCTACACCTTC	CASSLRDSYGYTF	TRBV18	TRBJ1-2	TRBD1
TGCAGTGCCCACTCTAGGAACGAGCAGTACTTC	CSAHSRNEQYF	TRBV20-1	TRBJ2-7	-
TGTGCCAGCAGCCGGACTAGCGGGCTCACTGAGCAGTTCTTC	CASSRTSGLTEQFF	TRBV7-2	TRBJ2-1	TRBD2
TGCGCCAGCAGCCAGAGACAGACAGCCGCCTACGAGCAGTACTTC	CASSQRQTAAYEQYF	TRBV4-3	TRBJ2-7	-
TGTGCCAGCTCACCAACTTTTAAAATTGGGCAGTACTTC	CASSPTFKIGQYF	TRBV18	TRBJ2-7	-
TGTGCCACCAGCAGAGCGGGACAGCAAGAGACCCAGTACTTC	CATSRAGQQETQYF	TRBV15	TRBJ2-5	TRBD1
TGTGCCAGCAGTTCAAGGGGCAATGGCTACACCTTC	CASSSRGNGYTF	TRBV28	TRBJ1-2	-
TGTGCCCTCAACCCAGAAAACTATGGCTACACCTTC	CALNPENYGYTF	TRBV30	TRBJ1-2	-
TGTGCCAGCAGCCCTGGGACTAGCGAGGGAGAGCAGTTCTTC	CASSPGTSEGEQFF	TRBV11-1	TRBJ2-1	TRBD2
TGTGCCAGCAGCTCTCCGTACACCCTGAACACTGAAGCTTTCTTT	CASSSPYTLNTEAFF	TRBV7-8	TRBJ1-1	-
TGTGCCAGCTCCCCCGACAGATCCTACGAGCAGTACTTC	CASSPDRSYEQYF	TRBV18	TRBJ2-7	-
TGTGCCAGCAGCGTAGAACTAGCGGACGGCGAGCAGTACTTC	CASSVELADGEQYF	TRBV9	TRBJ2-7	TRBD2
TGTGCCACCAGCAGTCAAACCGGGTTTCAGGAGACCCAGTACTTC	CATSSQTGFQETQYF	TRBV15	TRBJ2-5	-
TGCGCCAGCAGCTCCGGGACAGGGTCTTCACCCCTCCACTTT	CASSSGTGSSPLHF	TRBV5-1	TRBJ1-6	TRBD1
TGTGCCAGTCTGGCTGACTCCTACAATGAGCAGTTCTTC	CASLADSYNEQFF	TRBV7-9	TRBJ2-1	-
TGCGCCAGCAGCTTGACTAGCGGGGGTTACAATGAGCAGTTCTTC	CASSLTSGGYNEQFF	TRBV5-1	TRBJ2-1	TRBD2
TGTGCCAGTAGCATCCCATCCCCCACAGGGAACAATGAGCAGTTCTTC	CASSIPSPTGNNEQFF	TRBV19	TRBJ2-1	-
TGTGCCAGCAGCCGCCCACAGGGGACTAATGAAAAACTGTTTTTT	CASSRPQGTNEKLFF	TRBV7-9	TRBJ1-4	TRBD1
TGTGCCAGCAGCTTCACCTACACAACCCTCGGGGACACCATATATTTT	CASSFTYTTLGDTIYF	TRBV11-1	TRBJ1-3	-
TGTGCCAGCAGCGAAAGCGGGGAGAGGCCCCAGCATTTT	CASSESGERPQHF	TRBV9	TRBJ1-5	-
TGTGCCTGGAGCCCCCGTCTGGGCGGGGTCACTGAAGCTTTCTTT	CAWSPRLGGVTEAFF	TRBV30	TRBJ1-1	-
TGTGCCAGTAGTATAGACGCAGGGGGCAATGAAAAACTGTTTTTT	CASSIDAGGNEKLFF	TRBV19	TRBJ1-4	TRBD1
TGTGCTAGCAGCACCGGACAGGGGGCCGGGGAAGAGACCCAGTACTTC	CASSTGQGAGEETQYF	TRBV7-7	TRBJ2-5	TRBD1
TGTGCCAGCAGCTTGGAGCCGGGACACTACTACGAGCAGTACTTC	CASSLEPGHYYEQYF	TRBV5-4	TRBJ2-7	-
TGTGCCAGCAGCCCCCACAGAGCGGGGACCGGGGAGCTGTTTTTT	CASSPHRAGTGELFF	TRBV9	TRBJ2-2	TRBD2
TGTGCCAGCAGCCAGCGGGAGGAGCAGTACTTC	CASSQREEQYF	TRBV7-9	TRBJ2-7	TRBD2
TGTGCCAGCAGTCCCAGGACAGGGGGCGCGGGAGGGACTGAAGCTTTCTTT	CASSPRTGGAGGTEAFF	TRBV5-5	TRBJ1-1	TRBD1
TGTGCCAGCAGCATTAGGACAGGGGGCGTGGGCACCGGGGAGCTGTTTTTT	CASSIRTGGVGTGELFF	TRBV5-4	TRBJ2-2	TRBD1
TGTGCCAGCAGCTTTCGGGCCTACGAGCAGTACTTC	CASSFRAYEQYF	TRBV11-3	TRBJ2-7	-
TGTGCCAGCAGCACCGGGACAGGGCCCAATGAGCAGTTCTTC	CASSTGTGPNEQFF	TRBV7-6	TRBJ2-1	TRBD1
TGCGCCAGCAGCCAAGAGGGAGACAGGGTTTATGGCTACACCTTC	CASSQEGDRVYGYTF	TRBV4-1	TRBJ1-2	TRBD1
TGTGCCAGCAGCAAATCCACAGTGATCGGAGAGACCCAGTACTTC	CASSKSTVIGETQYF	TRBV5-8	TRBJ2-5	-
TGCGCCAGCAGCCCTTCGACAGCTTTGAACACCGGGGAGCTGTTTTTT	CASSPSTALNTGELFF	TRBV5-1	TRBJ2-2	-
TGTGCCACCAGCGCTACGCAAGAGACCCAGTACTTC	CATSATQETQYF	TRBV15	TRBJ2-5	-
TGTGCCAGCAACGAACTCCCAGGGATGCAAGAGACCCAGTACTTC	CASNELPGMQETQYF	TRBV7-2	TRBJ2-5	-
TGTGCCAGCAGCTTAGCAGGGGCAGGGAAGAACACTGAAGCTTTCTTT	CASSLAGAGKNTEAFF	TRBV7-9	TRBJ1-1	-
TGCAGCGCCATTGGGGCCCGACCTTCTACCTACGAGCAGTACTTC	CSAIGARPSTYEQYF	TRBV29-1	TRBJ2-7	-
TGTGCCAGCAGCTACGCCCCGGGGAGCGAGCAGTACTTC	CASSYAPGSEQYF	TRBV14	TRBJ2-7	-
TGCGCCAGCAGCCAAGATTCCCAGTTTTATGGCTACACCTTC	CASSQDSQFYGYTF	TRBV4-1	TRBJ1-2	-
TGTGCCAGCAGCTACAGGGACGACTATGGCTACACCTTC	CASSYRDDYGYTF	TRBV7-2	TRBJ1-2	-
TGCGCCAGCAGCCAACCCCTCCTCGGCGGGACAGGGAAGAATGAGCAGTTCTTC	CASSQPLLGGTGKNEQFF	TRBV4-1	TRBJ2-1	TRBD1
TGTGCCAGCAGACCAAGGCGGGAGTCCTACGAGCAGTACTTC	CASRPRRESYEQYF	TRBV27	TRBJ2-7	TRBD2
TGTGCCAGCAGTTTAGCGGGACAGGGCTCGTACGAGCAGTACTTC	CASSLAGQGSYEQYF	TRBV27	TRBJ2-7	TRBD1
TGTGCCAGTAGTTCGGCGGGGAGGGATCAGCCCCAGCATTTT	CASSSAGRDQPQHF	TRBV19	TRBJ1-5	-
TGTGCCAGCAGTGGAAGGACAGGGGACCCAGCGGGAGGGCTCTTGAATGAGCAGTTCTTC	CASSGRTGDPAGGLLNEQFF	TRBV28	TRBJ2-1	-
TGTGCCAGCAGCGTCGACAGGGGTGTTCATGGCTACACCTTC	CASSVDRGVHGYTF	TRBV9	TRBJ1-2	TRBD1
TGCAGCGTTGGTCCCCGGTACACAGATACGCAGTATTTT	CSVGPRYTDTQYF	TRBV29-1	TRBJ2-3	-
TGTGCCAGTAGTCCCGAGGGACAGGGGGCGCAGTACTTC	CASSPEGQGAQYF	TRBV19	TRBJ2-7	TRBD1
TGTGCCAGCAGCTTAGCTGGGCAGGCTTACGAGCAGTACTTC	CASSLAGQAYEQYF	TRBV7-2	TRBJ2-7	-